Below, one TCR beta chain is given with its context. These data come from a study of blood T cell repertoires in COVID-19. Here immunoSEQ multiplex PCR was the method, and the copy in TCRdb shows in-frame clones only, minus some. This sample has tens of thousands of clones, with approximately 92% found just once. Germline values: CDR1 MDHEN, CDR2 SYDVKM. The CDR3 length is 16 residues. The V end was cut by 4 bases, the J end by 1 base, with 13 bases between. The clonotype originates from an elderly woman with active COVID-19. Input material: peripheral blood. The V and J genes are TRBV28 and TRBJ2-2; maybe TRBD2 (6 bases). In nucleotides, the CDR3 is TGTGCCAGCAGTTCCCCCCGGCGGGAGAACACCGGGGAGCTGTTTTTT. It yields the protein CASSSPRRENTGELFF.